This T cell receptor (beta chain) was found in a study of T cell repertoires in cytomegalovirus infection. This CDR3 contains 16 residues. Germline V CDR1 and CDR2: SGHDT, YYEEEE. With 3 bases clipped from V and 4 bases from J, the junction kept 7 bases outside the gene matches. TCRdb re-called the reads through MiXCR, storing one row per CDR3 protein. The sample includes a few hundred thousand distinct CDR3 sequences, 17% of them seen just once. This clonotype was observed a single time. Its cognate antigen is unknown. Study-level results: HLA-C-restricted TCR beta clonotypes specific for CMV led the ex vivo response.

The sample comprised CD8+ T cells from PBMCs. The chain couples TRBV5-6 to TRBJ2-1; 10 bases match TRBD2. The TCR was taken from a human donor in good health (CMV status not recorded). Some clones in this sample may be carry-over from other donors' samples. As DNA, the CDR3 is TGTGCCAGCAGCTCAGCCCCTAGCGGGGGTTACAATGAGCAGTTCTTC. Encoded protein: CASSSAPSGGYNEQFF.